The T cell receptor beta chain described here comes from a study of identical twins. Germline V CDR1 and CDR2: SGHTA, FQGTGA. The germline V and J ends were trimmed by 7 bases and 1 base, with 19 bases remaining between them. This CDR3 region has 17 residues. TCRdb re-derived calls from the 5' RACE reads in MiXCR, one entry per CDR3 protein. The data show 450,000 to 500,000 distinct CDR3 sequences, roughly an eighth seen once. These records were also assigned to another study, of yellow fever vaccine responses in identical twins.

The clonotype was recovered from a woman under 30 in good health. Sequencing used CD4+ T cells sorted from blood. The rearrangement uses TRBV7-3 and TRBJ2-2; D may match TRBD1 or TRBD2 (6 bases each). The CDR3 region has the DNA TGTGCCAGCACCAGAGGGGGGCCACCCGTGAACACCGGGGAGCTGTTTTTT. It specifies CASTRGGPPVNTGELFF.